The 26 T cell receptor beta chains below come from one sample, sequenced in a study of T cells after posttransplantation cyclophosphamide. The protocol was immunoSEQ multiplex PCR, while the TCRdb copy is restricted to in-frame clones and leaves out a portion. The table records about 66,000 clones, 93% of them present only once. Sequences were obtained from PBMCs. These TCRs come from a young woman in good health and a related stem cell transplant donor.

This sequence joins TRBV10-3 and TRBJ1-1, with D possibly matching TRBD1 (5 bases). CDR1 ENHRY and CDR2 SYGVKD come from the germline V gene. This CDR3 is 13 amino acids long. V lost 10 bases and J 5 bases, leaving 17 bases between the germline ends. CDR3 DNA sequence: TGTGCCACCCGGGGGAGGGACTTGACTGAAGCTTTCTTT. It specifies CATRGRDLTEAFF.

This chain joins TRBV19 and TRBJ2-2, with D perhaps matching TRBD2 (6 bases). Germline CDR1 reads LNHDA; CDR2 reads SQIVND (reference sequence). Trimming stripped 3 bases from V and 5 bases from J, with 7 bases between. The CDR3 is 13 residues long. The chain's CDR3 is CASSIAGTGELFF. In DNA form, the CDR3 reads TGTGCCAGTAGTATCGCGGGGACCGGGGAGCTGTTTTTT.

V gene TRBV27 combines with J gene TRBJ2-1; tentatively, D is TRBD1 or TRBD2 (5 bases each). V was pared by 3 bases and J by 0 bases, with 18 bases between. CDR3 length: 18 residues. CDR1 and CDR2 from the germline V gene are MNHEY and SMNVEV (reference sequence). In DNA, the CDR3 is TGTGCCAGCAGTTTGGATTGGGGCAAGCGGAACTCCTACAATGAGCAGTTCTTC. It yields the protein CASSLDWGKRNSYNEQFF.

V and J are TRBV5-1 and TRBJ2-1; 11 nucleotides match TRBD2. Per germline, CDR1 SGHRS and CDR2 YFSETQ. With 4 bases clipped from V and 4 bases from J, the junction kept 4 bases outside the gene matches. CDR3 length equals 15 residues. The CDR3 spells CASSISGGAYNEQFF. In DNA, the CDR3 is TGCGCCAGCAGCATTAGCGGGGGGGCATACAATGAGCAGTTCTTC.

CDR3: CAISDGTLTSYEQYF. The DNA of the CDR3 is TGTGCCATCAGTGATGGGACTTTAACCTCCTACGAGCAGTACTTC. The gene calls are TRBV10-3 and TRBJ2-7; D is perhaps TRBD2 (6 bases). This CDR3 region has 15 residues. Germline CDR1 ENHRY, CDR2 SYGVKD. The V end was cut by 3 bases, the J end by 0 bases, with 12 bases between.

The chain employs TRBV4-2 and TRBJ1-2, with TRBD1 as a possible D gene (6 bases). This CDR3 comprises 16 residues. From germline, CDR1 is LGHNA and CDR2 YNFKEQ. The V end was cut by 3 bases, the J end by 3 bases, with 17 bases between. The CDR3: CASSQKPGQGYYGYTF. CDR3 in DNA: TGTGCCAGCAGCCAGAAACCGGGACAAGGATACTATGGCTACACCTTC.

The chain couples TRBV10-3 to TRBJ1-4; 10 positions agree with TRBD1. Looked up from germline, CDR1 is ENHRY and CDR2 is SYGVKD. CDR3 length: 17 residues. V trimming: 4 bases; J trimming: 5 bases; junction bases outside the gene matches: 10. DNA for the CDR3: TGTGCCATCAGTGTGACAGGGGGCAATAGTTTGAATGAAAAACTGTTTTTT. Encoded protein: CAISVTGGNSLNEKLFF.

The rearrangement joins TRBV7-3 to TRBJ1-1, with D uncertain. Deletions cut 11 bases from V and 0 bases from J, with 13 bases between. The CDR3 has 13 amino acids. Germline V gene data show CDR1 as SGHTA and CDR2 as FQGTGA. The CDR3, as DNA: TGTGCCTCCACACAGAGAATGAACACTGAAGCTTTCTTT. It translates to CASTQRMNTEAFF.

The CDR3 protein is CASSYVPGSSYEQYF. The CDR3 region has the DNA TGTGCCAGCAGTTACGTTCCGGGGAGCTCCTACGAGCAGTACTTC. The rearrangement uses TRBV6-5 and TRBJ2-7; possible D gene TRBD2, 5 bases. Looked up from germline, CDR1 is MNHEY and CDR2 is SVGAGI. The CDR3 contains 15 residues. V shed 2 bases and J shed 0 bases, with 11 bases lying between them.

V and J are TRBV11-2 and TRBJ2-7, with D perhaps TRBD1 (5 bases). V lost 0 bases and J 0 bases, leaving 6 bases between the germline ends. There are 14 residues in the CDR3. The germline V gene has CDR1 SGHAT and CDR2 FQNNGV. The CDR3 nucleotides are TGTGCCAGCAGCTTAGAAGACAGCTCCTACGAGCAGTACTTC. Protein: CASSLEDSSYEQYF.

CDR3 DNA sequence: TGCACCAGCAGCCAAGGAGGCTGGGAACAGGCGGCATGTCCCATCGAAGCTTTCTTT. The encoded protein is CTSSQGGWEQAACPIEAFF. The V call is TRBV1, the J call TRBJ1-1; the listed D gene, TRBD1, was not tested against the DNA. TRBV1 is assigned pseudogene status. The CDR3 has 19 residues.

J is TRBJ2-5 and V is TRBV6-1, with D perhaps TRBD1 (6 bases). V was trimmed by 4 bases and J by 4 bases, leaving 16 bases between them. In germline, CDR1 is MNHNS, CDR2 SASEGT. The length of the CDR3 is 15 residues. Here the CDR3 reads CASSVDRSRGETQYF. In DNA, the CDR3 is TGTGCCAGCAGTGTCGACAGGTCTCGAGGAGAGACCCAGTACTTC.

The CDR3 is CASSSDSTDTQYF. The CDR3 DNA follows: TGTGCCAGCAGTTCCGATAGCACAGATACGCAGTATTTT. This chain uses TRBV5-8 with TRBJ2-3; no reliable D call. The germline V gene encodes CDR1 SGHTS and CDR2 YDEGEE. V gave up 5 bases and J gave up 0 bases, with 7 bases separating them. This CDR3 region has 13 residues.

The chain is built from TRBV25-1 and TRBJ1-1; 7 bases map to TRBD1. The CDR3 consists of 12 residues. CDR1 MGHDK and CDR2 SYGVNS come from the germline V gene. V was clipped by 7 bases and J by 7 bases; unmatched bases: 6. CDR3: CASTADRVEAFF. The CDR3 nucleotides read TGTGCCAGCACCGCAGACAGGGTTGAAGCTTTCTTT.

The chain is built from TRBV11-2 and TRBJ1-2; D unclear. Between the trimmed V and J ends, which lost 6 bases and 8 bases, there was a span of 10 bases. In germline, CDR1 is SGHAT, CDR2 FQNNGV. The CDR3 is 11 amino acids. CDR3 sequence: CASRSLAGYTF. The CDR3 DNA follows: TGTGCCAGCAGATCGTTGGCCGGCTACACCTTC.

The rearrangement uses TRBV29-1 and TRBJ2-3; the match to TRBD2 covers 9 bases. Germline CDR1 SQVTM, CDR2 ANQGSEA. The length of the CDR3 is 13 residues. Trimming took 5 bases from V and 2 from J; bases not matched to a gene: 2. CDR3 DNA sequence: TGCAGCGTTACTAGCGGGTTCACAGATACGCAGTATTTT. Its translation: CSVTSGFTDTQYF.

The gene calls are TRBV14 and TRBJ1-2; D remains ambiguous. The CDR3 is 16 residues long. Germline assignment: CDR1 SGHDN and CDR2 FVKESK. The V end lost 0 bases, the J end lost 5 bases, and 16 bases lay between the germline ends. CDR3 nucleotide sequence: TGTGCCAGCAGCCAAGAAGGACTTGACACGGTTTATGGCTACACCTTC. This codes for CASSQEGLDTVYGYTF.

This rearrangement joins TRBV19 to TRBJ2-1; no clear D. The CDR3 runs 11 residues. Trimming pared 7 bases from V and 9 bases from J, leaving 10 bases between. CDR1 LNHDA and CDR2 SQIVND come from the germline V gene (reference sequence). The CDR3 protein is CASTGFSEQFF. In DNA form, the CDR3 reads TGTGCCAGTACAGGTTTCAGTGAGCAGTTCTTC. The full variable domain, rest sourced from reference TRBV19 and TRBJ2-1, is DGGITQSPKYLFRKEGQNVTLSCEQNLNHDAMYWYRQDPGQGLRLIYYSQIVNDFQKGDIAEGYSVSREKKESFPLTVTSAQKNPTAFYLCASTGFSEQFFGPGTRLTVL.

V is TRBV9 and J is TRBJ1-6, with D possibly being TRBD1 (6 bases). Germline V gives CDR1 SGDLS, CDR2 YYNGEE. The CDR3 length is 17 residues. V dropped 0 bases and J dropped 14 bases, with 24 bases sitting between them. CDR3 coding DNA: TGTGCCAGCAGCGTAGGGTCCCTGACAGGCGGCGTTGTGGCCCTCCACTTT. Protein product: CASSVGSLTGGVVALHF.

This sequence joins TRBV5-4 and TRBJ1-2; TRBD1 is a possible D gene (6 bases). The CDR3 totals 11 residues. The V end was cut by 7 bases, the J end by 6 bases, with 10 bases between. Germline V gene lookup returns CDR1 SGHNT and CDR2 YYREEE (reference sequence). CDR3 amino acids: CASAGADGYTF. CDR3 DNA sequence: TGTGCCAGCGCAGGGGCGGATGGCTACACCTTC.

The J gene is TRBJ2-3, the V gene TRBV2; 7 positions agree with TRBD1. Unmatched junction bases numbered 5, after V lost 6 bases and J lost 5 bases. CDR1 is SNHLY, CDR2 FYNNEI, per germline. The CDR3 is made up of 13 amino acids. CDR3 region: CASSTGAKDTQYF. The CDR3 DNA follows: TGTGCCAGCAGCACAGGGGCGAAAGATACGCAGTATTTT.

The chain employs TRBV19 and TRBJ1-6; TRBD1 might be the D (5 bases). The CDR3 covers 10 residues. CDR1 is LNHDA and CDR2 is SQIVND in the germline V gene (reference sequence). V lost 9 bases to trimming and J lost 10 bases, with 7 bases between them. CDR3 residues: CASGDSPLHF. The CDR3 region has the DNA TGTGCCAGCGGGGACTCACCCCTCCACTTT. Variable domain in full (rest from reference TRBV19 and TRBJ1-6): DGGITQSPKYLFRKEGQNVTLSCEQNLNHDAMYWYRQDPGQGLRLIYYSQIVNDFQKGDIAEGYSVSREKKESFPLTVTSAQKNPTAFYLCASGDSPLHFGNGTRLTVT.

CDR3 sequence (DNA): TGTGCCAGTAGTGCAGGGTGGTCTGAAGCTTTCTTT. Protein sequence: CASSAGWSEAFF. The chain recombines TRBV19 with TRBJ1-1; tentatively, D is TRBD1 (5 bases). Germline loops: CDR1 LNHDA, CDR2 SQIVND (reference sequence). Deletions cut 5 bases from V and 6 bases from J, with 10 bases between. CDR3 size: 12 residues.

This rearrangement joins TRBV7-9 to TRBJ1-1; TRBD1 is a possible D gene (6 bases). The CDR3 is made up of 13 amino acids. V dropped 5 bases and J dropped 0 bases, with 7 bases sitting between them. CDR1 and CDR2 (germline): SEHNR, FQNEAQ (reference sequence). The CDR3 reads CASSGQLNTEAFF. The CDR3, as DNA: TGTGCCAGCAGCGGACAGCTGAACACTGAAGCTTTCTTT.

V gene TRBV19 combines with J gene TRBJ2-5; D might be TRBD1 (7 bases). CDR1 LNHDA and CDR2 SQIVND come from the germline V gene (reference sequence). CDR3 length: 13 residues. The V and J ends lost 8 bases and 1 base respectively, with 11 bases between them. CDR3 protein: CASDQGGQETQYF. The CDR3 DNA reads as TGTGCCAGTGACCAGGGGGGCCAAGAGACCCAGTACTTC.

This chain links TRBV15 with TRBJ1-2; 8 positions agree with TRBD1. Germline V lookup: CDR1 LNHNV, CDR2 YYDKDF (reference sequence). The V gene end was trimmed by 8 bases and the J gene end by 5 bases; junction bases not matched to a gene: 7. The length of the CDR3 is 13 residues. The CDR3 bases are TGTGCCACCGGGACAGGAGACAATTATGGCTACACCTTC. Protein: CATGTGDNYGYTF.